The clone carrying this T cell receptor (beta chain) has only one observation. Its target is not known. Trimming cost V 3 bases and J 5 bases, with 12 bases left between them. The CDR3 has 14 residues. Germline CDR1 SGHRS, CDR2 YFSETQ. Time point denoted: before natalizumab initiation. The assay was immunoSEQ multiplex PCR, and TCRdb's table has in-frame clones only and misses some. Found here are under 40,000 clones, about 89% of them singletons; the top ten hold approximately 1.5%. The entry originates in a study of multiple sclerosis patients with progressive multifocal leukoencephalopathy. Notes on the study in general: TRBV and TRBJ usage showed no common pattern when PML developed.

The receptor was derived from a human donor with multiple sclerosis. V and J are TRBV5-1 and TRBJ2-1; D possibly corresponds to TRBD1 (5 bases). Sequencing used PBMCs. The CDR3 protein is CASSYQGPNNEQFF. The CDR3 bases are TGCGCCAGCAGCTACCAGGGTCCCAACAATGAGCAGTTCTTC.